The present entry profiles one TCR beta chain with its context. The sample comes from a study of technical replicates of blood from a handful of donors. Trimming cost V 7 bases and J 2 bases, with 13 bases left between them. The CDR3 has 14 residues. Germline CDR1 reads MNHEY; CDR2 reads SVGAGI. Here immunoSEQ multiplex PCR was the method, and the copy in TCRdb shows in-frame clones only, minus some. The data show approximately 70,000 clones, 75% to 95% seen once. Sequencing was performed on T cells isolated from PBMCs. The chain carries TRBV6-5 and TRBJ2-3; D gene uncertain. This clonotype originated in a human donor in good health. Some clones in this sample may be carry-over from other donors' samples. The chain's CDR3 is CASTLGQHTDTQYF. The CDR3 DNA reads TGTGCCAGCACCCTGGGCCAGCACACAGATACGCAGTATTTT.